This TCR beta chain was captured by sequencing in a study of cytomegalovirus exposure and HLA in healthy donors. Across the study: Membership in the Caucasian-associated ancestry cluster was found for 81% of 398 genotyped donors. Study observations and caveats: Indistinguishable V segments such as TRBV6-2 and TRBV6-3 were excluded.

The donors (healthy individuals) were bone marrow donors. Germline V gene lookup returns CDR1 SNHLY and CDR2 FYNNEI. With 4 bases removed from V and 5 bases from J, the gap between germline ends came to 19 bases. This CDR3 spans 16 amino acids. Use of 60 Vbeta and 13 Jbeta primers characterized the PCR. Using immunoSEQ multiplex PCR, the repertoire was profiled, and TCRdb retains in-frame clones only, with some absent. The sample includes over 150,000 clones, 65% to 80% of them seen just once. On this clone itself: Its antigen is undetermined.

The material sequenced was PBMCs. J is TRBJ2-3 and V is TRBV2, with a tentative D call TRBD2 (6 bases). This TCR came from a man younger than 45 in good health and CMV-seropositive. For the CDR3, the DNA is TGTGCCAGCAGTGTAACTAGCTATCTAAATGAAGATACGCAGTATTTT. Translating it yields CASSVTSYLNEDTQYF.